A selection of T cell receptor beta chains follows, all from one sample in a study of CD8 T cells in ankylosing spondylitis. TCRdb re-called the 5' RACE reads with MiXCR, one entry per CDR3 protein. The profile shows around 150,000 distinct CDR3 sequences, over 10% of them singletons. Sequencing was done on a sample of blood, either unsorted or a sorted T cell fraction (not recorded which). The receptors stem from a female donor with ankylosing spondylitis or in good health (not recorded which). Both conserved end residues are trimmed from each CDR3.

v_call: TRBV3-1
j_call: TRBJ2-1
cdr3_aa: ASSQSMRAQSYYEQF

v_call: TRBV12-2
j_call: TRBJ1-5
cdr3_aa: ASRAATWQPQH

v_call: TRBV12-3/TRBV12-4
j_call: TRBJ1-2
cdr3_aa: ASTPLEEIGYT

v_call: TRBV5-1
j_call: TRBJ1-2
cdr3_aa: ASSLDSGYGYT

v_call: TRBV29-1
j_call: TRBJ2-2
cdr3_aa: SVTRVANTGELF

v_call: TRBV29-1
j_call: TRBJ2-1
cdr3_aa: SVSRNNNEQF

v_call: TRBV5-1
j_call: TRBJ1-1
cdr3_aa: ASSLQASNTEAF

v_call: TRBV10-3
j_call: TRBJ1-3
cdr3_aa: AIRQPSGNTIY

v_call: TRBV29-1
j_call: TRBJ1-2
cdr3_aa: SVEDSNYGYT

v_call: TRBV6-5
j_call: TRBJ2-2
cdr3_aa: ASIWGHEGGELF

v_call: TRBV12-3/TRBV12-4
j_call: TRBJ2-2
cdr3_aa: ASRSARPGLLTGELF

v_call: TRBV27
j_call: TRBJ1-6
cdr3_aa: ASRYSDDSPLH

v_call: TRBV20-1
j_call: TRBJ2-3
cdr3_aa: SARDRSGSVADTQY

v_call: TRBV28
j_call: TRBJ2-6
cdr3_aa: ASSLLDSSGANVLT

v_call: TRBV12-3/TRBV12-4
j_call: TRBJ2-5
cdr3_aa: ASSLGPPYQETQY

v_call: TRBV5-1
j_call: TRBJ2-1
cdr3_aa: ASRPLLAGAADEQF

v_call: TRBV20-1
j_call: TRBJ2-1
cdr3_aa: SAQRGQPQANEQF

v_call: TRBV7-9
j_call: TRBJ1-2
cdr3_aa: ASSFPGKAYGYT

v_call: TRBV20-1
j_call: TRBJ2-5
cdr3_aa: SARAREETQY

v_call: TRBV10-3
j_call: TRBJ1-1
cdr3_aa: AISDGRTEAF

v_call: TRBV7-8
j_call: TRBJ2-3
cdr3_aa: ASSLGPGTDTQY

v_call: TRBV12-3/TRBV12-4
j_call: TRBJ2-7
cdr3_aa: ASSFRRYFEQY

v_call: TRBV5-1
j_call: TRBJ1-1
cdr3_aa: ASSSTGSNTEAF

v_call: TRBV7-6
j_call: TRBJ2-1
cdr3_aa: ASSLAGTVWF

v_call: TRBV7-3
j_call: TRBJ2-1
cdr3_aa: ASSLTGGGSSFNEQF

v_call: TRBV12-3/TRBV12-4
j_call: TRBJ2-7
cdr3_aa: ASSFRQGARYEQY

v_call: TRBV5-5
j_call: TRBJ1-1
cdr3_aa: ASSLYGSTEAF

v_call: TRBV3-1
j_call: TRBJ1-1
cdr3_aa: ASSQDFRGTEAF